These T cell receptor beta chains were read from a single sample in a study of T-cell reconstitution after alpha-beta-depleted transplantation in children. Using its own MiXCR run on the PCR reads, TCRdb lists one record per CDR3 protein. This table holds about 640,000 distinct CDR3 sequences, approximately 12% found once. The sample in question was PBMCs, mostly from graft donor cells, obtained 360 days after TCRalphabeta/CD19-depleted stem cell transplant. These receptors all come from a male patient aged 10 to 17 who had a stem cell transplant for acute myeloid leukemia, so the T cells may come from the graft donor. The CDR3 runs from the conserved cysteine through the conserved F or W. Fields, in order: V gene, D gene, clone size, J gene, CDR3 protein, CDR3 DNA. D genes are given only for firm matches. Part of the rows lack a size; the others show once, few, many or a class for expanded clones.

v_call: TRBV4-3
d_call: TRBD1
clone_size: many
j_call: TRBJ2-7
cdr3_aa: CASSQAVQGVGSYEQYF
cdr3_nt: TGCGCCAGCAGCCAAGCGGTACAGGGGGTCGGGTCCTACGAGCAGTACTTC

v_call: TRBV28
d_call: -
clone_size: many
j_call: TRBJ2-1
cdr3_aa: CASSLYRPDGHEQFF
cdr3_nt: TGTGCCAGCAGTTTGTATCGACCCGATGGGCATGAGCAGTTCTTC

v_call: TRBV12-3/TRBV12-4
d_call: -
clone_size: few
j_call: TRBJ1-5
cdr3_aa: CASSLKISNQPQHF
cdr3_nt: TGTGCCAGCAGTTTGAAGATTAGCAATCAGCCCCAGCATTTT

v_call: TRBV9
d_call: TRBD2
clone_size: -
j_call: TRBJ2-2
cdr3_aa: CASSGGASGRNTRELFF
cdr3_nt: TGTGCCAGCAGCGGAGGGGCTAGCGGGAGGAACACCAGGGAGCTGTTTTTT

v_call: TRBV4-3
d_call: -
clone_size: few
j_call: TRBJ2-3
cdr3_aa: CASSQARGALYTDTQYF
cdr3_nt: TGCGCCAGCAGCCAAGCCCGGGGGGCTCTTTACACAGATACGCAGTATTTT

v_call: TRBV29-1
d_call: -
clone_size: many
j_call: TRBJ2-3
cdr3_aa: CSVDIGNPSTDTQYF
cdr3_nt: TGCAGCGTTGATATCGGGAACCCTAGCACAGATACGCAGTATTTT

v_call: TRBV29-1
d_call: -
clone_size: -
j_call: TRBJ1-3
cdr3_aa: CSVEEGAGRLGNTIYF
cdr3_nt: TGCAGCGTTGAAGAAGGGGCAGGACGCCTGGGAAACACCATATATTTT

v_call: TRBV7-6
d_call: -
clone_size: -
j_call: TRBJ2-1
cdr3_aa: CASSLVQGTFNNEQFF
cdr3_nt: TGTGCCAGCAGCTTAGTTCAGGGCACATTTAACAATGAGCAGTTCTTC

v_call: TRBV20-1
d_call: TRBD1
clone_size: few
j_call: TRBJ2-7
cdr3_aa: CSARFAGQVTSYEQYF
cdr3_nt: TGCAGTGCTAGATTTGCGGGACAGGTAACCTCCTACGAGCAGTACTTC

v_call: TRBV7-3
d_call: TRBD2
clone_size: few
j_call: TRBJ2-1
cdr3_aa: CASSKRGVAGPYNEQFF
cdr3_nt: TGTGCCAGCAGCAAAAGGGGCGTAGCGGGACCGTACAATGAGCAGTTCTTC

v_call: TRBV4-3
d_call: -
clone_size: many
j_call: TRBJ2-7
cdr3_aa: CASSQEGTGYEQYF
cdr3_nt: TGCGCCAGCAGCCAAGAGGGGACCGGCTACGAGCAGTACTTC

v_call: TRBV7-2
d_call: -
clone_size: few
j_call: TRBJ2-7
cdr3_aa: CASTGVAASYEQYF
cdr3_nt: TGTGCCAGCACAGGGGTAGCGGCTTCCTACGAGCAGTACTTC

v_call: TRBV5-1
d_call: TRBD1
clone_size: few
j_call: TRBJ2-7
cdr3_aa: CASSPDRVALYEQYF
cdr3_nt: TGCGCCAGCAGCCCGGACAGGGTAGCTCTCTACGAGCAGTACTTC

v_call: TRBV11-2
d_call: TRBD1
clone_size: -
j_call: TRBJ2-1
cdr3_aa: CASGHRDREQNEQFF
cdr3_nt: TGTGCCAGCGGGCACCGGGACAGGGAACAGAACGAGCAGTTCTTC

v_call: TRBV7-8
d_call: -
clone_size: -
j_call: TRBJ2-7
cdr3_aa: CASSVRDPGGEQYF
cdr3_nt: TGTGCCAGCAGTGTACGGGACCCTGGGGGTGAGCAGTACTTC

v_call: TRBV20-1
d_call: TRBD2
clone_size: many
j_call: TRBJ2-7
cdr3_aa: CSARDPASGSYEQYF
cdr3_nt: TGCAGTGCTAGAGACCCCGCTAGCGGCTCCTACGAGCAGTACTTC

v_call: TRBV4-1
d_call: -
clone_size: few
j_call: TRBJ2-6
cdr3_aa: CASSQPSSGANVLTF
cdr3_nt: TGCGCCAGCAGCCAACCCAGCTCTGGGGCCAACGTCCTGACTTTC

v_call: TRBV20-1
d_call: TRBD2
clone_size: -
j_call: TRBJ2-1
cdr3_aa: CSASASGVNEQFF
cdr3_nt: TGCAGTGCTAGCGCTAGCGGGGTCAATGAGCAGTTCTTC

v_call: TRBV12-3/TRBV12-4
d_call: TRBD2
clone_size: -
j_call: TRBJ2-1
cdr3_aa: CTSCSGLAGGQGSHEQFF
cdr3_nt: TGTACCAGCTGTTCAGGACTAGCGGGAGGCCAAGGGTCTCATGAGCAGTTCTTC

v_call: TRBV30
d_call: -
clone_size: -
j_call: TRBJ2-2
cdr3_aa: CAWRTGLDTGELFF
cdr3_nt: TGTGCCTGGAGAACAGGCCTTGACACCGGGGAGCTGTTTTTT

v_call: TRBV20-1
d_call: -
clone_size: -
j_call: TRBJ1-5
cdr3_aa: CSASSSGTEYQPQHF
cdr3_nt: TGCAGTGCTAGTTCCTCCGGGACGGAATATCAGCCCCAGCATTTT

v_call: TRBV7-2
d_call: TRBD2
clone_size: -
j_call: TRBJ2-1
cdr3_aa: CASSYPWREGEQFF
cdr3_nt: TGTGCCAGCAGCTACCCATGGCGGGAGGGGGAGCAGTTCTTC

v_call: TRBV6-2/TRBV6-3
d_call: -
clone_size: -
j_call: TRBJ1-4
cdr3_aa: CASSYDLGINEKLFF
cdr3_nt: TGTGCCAGCAGTTACGATCTCGGGATTAATGAAAAACTGTTTTTT

v_call: TRBV7-8
d_call: -
clone_size: -
j_call: TRBJ2-5
cdr3_aa: CASSLLRQQETQYF
cdr3_nt: TGTGCCAGCAGCTTACTACGACAGCAAGAGACCCAGTACTTC

v_call: TRBV6-7
d_call: -
clone_size: few
j_call: TRBJ2-1
cdr3_aa: CASSYSSGSEQFF
cdr3_nt: TGTGCCAGCAGTTACTCGTCAGGGAGTGAGCAGTTCTTC

v_call: TRBV16
d_call: TRBD2
clone_size: -
j_call: TRBJ2-7
cdr3_aa: CASSSGTTHEQYF
cdr3_nt: TGTGCCAGCAGCTCGGGGACTACTCACGAGCAGTACTTC

v_call: TRBV12-3/TRBV12-4
d_call: TRBD2
clone_size: few
j_call: TRBJ2-3
cdr3_aa: CASRVAGAGPDTQYF
cdr3_nt: TGTGCCAGCAGGGTAGCGGGTGCGGGCCCAGATACGCAGTATTTT

v_call: TRBV7-9
d_call: TRBD2
clone_size: few
j_call: TRBJ2-1
cdr3_aa: CASSSHSGLAGRDEQFF
cdr3_nt: TGTGCCAGCAGCTCCCACTCGGGGCTAGCGGGGAGGGATGAGCAGTTCTTC

v_call: TRBV28
d_call: -
clone_size: -
j_call: TRBJ2-7
cdr3_aa: CASSFGKRSEQYF
cdr3_nt: TGTGCCAGCAGTTTCGGGAAACGAAGCGAGCAGTACTTC

v_call: TRBV27
d_call: TRBD2
clone_size: -
j_call: TRBJ2-1
cdr3_aa: CASSSVEAGYNEQFF
cdr3_nt: TGTGCCAGCAGTTCGGTGGAAGCGGGATACAATGAGCAGTTCTTC

v_call: TRBV5-6
d_call: -
clone_size: -
j_call: TRBJ2-4
cdr3_aa: CASSFARTPSGIQYF
cdr3_nt: TGTGCCAGCAGCTTTGCCCGGACCCCAAGTGGCATTCAGTACTTC

v_call: TRBV12-3/TRBV12-4
d_call: -
clone_size: few
j_call: TRBJ2-5
cdr3_aa: CASSLALARGETQYF
cdr3_nt: TGTGCCAGCAGTTTAGCCCTGGCCAGGGGTGAGACCCAGTACTTC

v_call: TRBV6-6
d_call: -
clone_size: -
j_call: TRBJ2-7
cdr3_aa: CASSYIHTEEQYF
cdr3_nt: TGTGCCAGCAGTTACATCCACACGGAAGAGCAGTACTTC

v_call: TRBV29-1
d_call: -
clone_size: few
j_call: TRBJ2-7
cdr3_aa: CSVAMAGSSYEQYF
cdr3_nt: TGCAGCGTTGCTATGGCGGGATCCTCCTACGAGCAGTACTTC

v_call: TRBV28
d_call: TRBD2
clone_size: -
j_call: TRBJ2-2
cdr3_aa: CASSFPPSGRVELFF
cdr3_nt: TGTGCCAGCAGTTTTCCCCCTAGCGGGAGGGTGGAGCTGTTTTTT

v_call: TRBV7-2
d_call: -
clone_size: many
j_call: TRBJ2-1
cdr3_aa: CASSLVLDSTYNEQFF
cdr3_nt: TGTGCCAGCAGCTTAGTACTGGACAGCACCTACAATGAGCAGTTCTTC

v_call: TRBV4-1
d_call: -
clone_size: many
j_call: TRBJ2-7
cdr3_aa: CASSQEMSGTTVVYEQYF
cdr3_nt: TGCGCCAGCAGCCAAGAAATGAGTGGGACAACCGTGGTTTACGAGCAGTACTTC

v_call: TRBV3-1
d_call: -
clone_size: few
j_call: TRBJ2-5
cdr3_aa: CASSQAAWETQYF
cdr3_nt: TGTGCCAGCAGCCAAGCCGCCTGGGAGACCCAGTACTTC

v_call: TRBV5-1
d_call: TRBD1
clone_size: -
j_call: TRBJ2-1
cdr3_aa: CASSLERDSAFYNEQFF
cdr3_nt: TGCGCCAGCAGCTTGGAAAGGGACAGCGCTTTTTACAATGAGCAGTTCTTC

v_call: TRBV12-3/TRBV12-4
d_call: -
clone_size: few
j_call: TRBJ2-1
cdr3_aa: CASSLGQGGGPFF
cdr3_nt: TGTGCCAGCAGTTTAGGTCAAGGGGGAGGACCCTTCTTC

v_call: TRBV5-4
d_call: -
clone_size: once
j_call: TRBJ2-1
cdr3_aa: CASGPAPSSYNEQFF
cdr3_nt: TGTGCCAGCGGCCCCGCCCCAAGCTCCTACAATGAGCAGTTCTTC

v_call: TRBV11-2
d_call: TRBD1
clone_size: -
j_call: TRBJ2-7
cdr3_aa: CASSSHRGIYEQYF
cdr3_nt: TGTGCCAGCAGCTCGCACAGGGGGATATACGAGCAGTACTTC

v_call: TRBV29-1
d_call: -
clone_size: -
j_call: TRBJ2-3
cdr3_aa: CSVGSRLARRADTQYF
cdr3_nt: TGCAGCGTTGGTTCCCGCCTAGCGCGTCGGGCAGATACGCAGTATTTT

v_call: TRBV5-1
d_call: TRBD2
clone_size: few
j_call: TRBJ2-1
cdr3_aa: CASSPRETSGRDEQFF
cdr3_nt: TGCGCCAGCAGCCCCAGAGAGACTAGCGGGAGAGATGAGCAGTTCTTC

v_call: TRBV7-9
d_call: TRBD2
clone_size: -
j_call: TRBJ2-4
cdr3_aa: CASSRLAVAKNIQYF
cdr3_nt: TGTGCCAGCAGTCGACTAGCGGTGGCCAAAAACATTCAGTACTTC

v_call: TRBV29-1
d_call: -
clone_size: many
j_call: TRBJ1-1
cdr3_aa: CSVEARATQAFF
cdr3_nt: TGCAGCGTTGAAGCCAGGGCGACACAAGCTTTCTTT

v_call: TRBV11-3
d_call: TRBD2
clone_size: -
j_call: TRBJ2-3
cdr3_aa: CASSLGLAGEGTDTQYF
cdr3_nt: TGTGCCAGCAGCTTAGGACTAGCGGGAGAAGGTACAGATACGCAGTATTTT

v_call: TRBV12-3/TRBV12-4
d_call: -
clone_size: few
j_call: TRBJ2-7
cdr3_aa: CASEQTRNGEQYF
cdr3_nt: TGTGCCAGCGAACAGACGCGAAATGGCGAGCAGTACTTC

v_call: TRBV12-3/TRBV12-4
d_call: TRBD2
clone_size: few
j_call: TRBJ2-3
cdr3_aa: CASSRLASSTDTQYF
cdr3_nt: TGTGCCAGCAGCCGACTAGCGTCAAGCACAGATACGCAGTATTTT

v_call: TRBV12-3/TRBV12-4
d_call: -
clone_size: few
j_call: TRBJ2-3
cdr3_aa: CASLPKAGTNTDTQYF
cdr3_nt: TGTGCCAGCCTTCCAAAGGCAGGGACAAACACAGATACGCAGTATTTT

v_call: TRBV29-1
d_call: -
clone_size: many
j_call: TRBJ2-2
cdr3_aa: CSVVRGGNTGELFF
cdr3_nt: TGCAGCGTTGTAAGGGGTGGGAACACCGGGGAGCTGTTTTTT

v_call: TRBV7-2
d_call: -
clone_size: few
j_call: TRBJ2-7
cdr3_aa: CASSLGAESLYEQYF
cdr3_nt: TGTGCCAGCAGCTTAGGGGCGGAGAGTTTATACGAGCAGTACTTC

v_call: TRBV7-3
d_call: TRBD1
clone_size: many
j_call: TRBJ2-1
cdr3_aa: CASSFSGTGDEQFF
cdr3_nt: TGTGCCAGCAGCTTCTCCGGGACAGGGGATGAGCAGTTCTTC

v_call: TRBV5-1
d_call: -
clone_size: -
j_call: TRBJ1-6
cdr3_aa: CASSTPGDSNSPLHF
cdr3_nt: TGCGCCAGCAGCACGCCGGGAGACAGTAATTCACCCCTCCACTTT

v_call: TRBV12-3/TRBV12-4
d_call: TRBD2
clone_size: few
j_call: TRBJ2-5
cdr3_aa: CASSSAGTSGRRETQYF
cdr3_nt: TGTGCCAGCAGTTCCGCCGGGACTAGCGGGAGGAGAGAGACCCAGTACTTC